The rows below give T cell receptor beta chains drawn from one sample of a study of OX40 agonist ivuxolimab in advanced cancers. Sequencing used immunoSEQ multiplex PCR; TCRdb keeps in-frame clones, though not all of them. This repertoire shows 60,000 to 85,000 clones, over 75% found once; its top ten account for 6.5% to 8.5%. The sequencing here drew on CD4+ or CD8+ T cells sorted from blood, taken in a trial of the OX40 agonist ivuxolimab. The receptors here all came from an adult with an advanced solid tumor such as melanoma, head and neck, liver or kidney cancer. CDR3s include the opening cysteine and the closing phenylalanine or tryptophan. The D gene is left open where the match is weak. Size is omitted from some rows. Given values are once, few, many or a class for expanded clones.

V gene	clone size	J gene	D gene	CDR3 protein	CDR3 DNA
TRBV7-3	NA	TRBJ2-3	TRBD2	CASSLHLLAGVPDTQYF	TGTGCCAGCAGCTTACACCTACTAGCGGGAGTCCCAGATACGCAGTATTTT
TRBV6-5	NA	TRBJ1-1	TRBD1	CATLKGAKGNTEAFF	TGTGCCACCTTAAAGGGGGCGAAAGGGAACACTGAAGCTTTCTTT
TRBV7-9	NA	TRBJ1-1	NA	CASSQDRSAFF	TGTGCCAGCAGCCAAGACCGTAGCGCTTTCTTT
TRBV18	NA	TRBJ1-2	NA	CASSRGAEGSYTF	TGTGCCAGCTCACGTGGCGCGGAAGGAAGCTACACCTTC
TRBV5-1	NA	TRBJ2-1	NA	CASSFSGTTNNEQFF	TGCGCCAGCAGCTTTTCAGGGACCACGAACAATGAGCAGTTCTTC
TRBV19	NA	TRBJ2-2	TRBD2	CASSLSGGTTGELFF	TGTGCCAGTAGTCTTAGCGGGGGGACCACCGGGGAGCTGTTTTTT
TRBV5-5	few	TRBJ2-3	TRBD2	CASSSMTSSSTDTQYF	TGTGCCAGCAGCTCGATGACTAGCAGCAGCACAGATACGCAGTATTTT
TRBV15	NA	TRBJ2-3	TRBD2	CATSRAFRTSDSTDTQYF	TGTGCCACCAGCAGAGCTTTCCGGACTAGCGATAGCACAGATACGCAGTATTTT
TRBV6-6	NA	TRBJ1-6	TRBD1	CASSGQGVGNSPLHF	TGTGCCAGCAGCGGACAGGGGGTCGGGAATTCACCCCTCCACTTT
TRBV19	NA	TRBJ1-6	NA	CASTSLAAYNSPLHF	TGTGCCAGTACAAGTTTGGCCGCGTATAATTCACCCCTCCACTTT
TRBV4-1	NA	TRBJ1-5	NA	CASSHGGGGNQPQHF	TGCGCCAGCAGCCACGGCGGGGGGGGCAATCAGCCCCAGCATTTT